These T cell receptor beta chains were read from a single sample in a study of neurological immune-mediated disorders. TCRdb passed the 5' RACE reads through MiXCR, listing each CDR3 protein once. The profile shows about 55,000 distinct CDR3 sequences, 3% to 4.5% of them singletons. Input material: PBMCs. Receptors were obtained from a man aged 30-40 years with multiple sclerosis. The conserved cysteine and the conserved F or W are not part of the CDR3 here. Each record gives: V gene, clone size, D gene, CDR3 protein. D genes are given only for firm matches. Some rows mark clone size as missing; the rest say once, few, many or name a class of expanded clone.

TRBV19 | few | TRBD1 | ASSILHGQGYEQY
TRBV9 | many | NA | ASSGGKAGQQETQY
TRBV28 | many | NA | ASTYSGSAGELF
TRBV7-3 | many | NA | ASSRYTDTQY
TRBV11-2 | many | NA | ASSSPLGEDEQF
TRBV12-3/TRBV12-4 | many | NA | ASSLRSSGYT
TRBV2 | many | TRBD1 | ASEPYEGANNEQF
TRBV5-1 | NA | NA | ASSSDLGMGEQY
TRBV4-1 | few | NA | ASGEGGNTEAF
TRBV3-1 | many | NA | ASSPGTEAF
TRBV20-1 | many | TRBD1 | SASPTTGKTEAF
TRBV18 | many | NA | ASSPSKGQPQH
TRBV20-1 | many | NA | SAREAPYSNTGELF
TRBV18 | many | TRBD2 | ASSPPTSGRAYNEQF
TRBV12-3/TRBV12-4 | many | NA | ASREQRGTEAF
TRBV7-6 | NA | NA | ASSLFVRTGDNSYEQY
TRBV28 | NA | NA | ASSLGRRPDTQY
TRBV19 | many | NA | ASSIGEQPQN
TRBV18 | many | NA | ASSPPVLADTLAF
TRBV5-1 | many | TRBD2 | ASSPGGDLDTQY
TRBV20-1 | many | TRBD1 | SATGGVNYGYT
TRBV7-7 | many | TRBD1 | ASSLTPGQAYNEQF
TRBV9 | many | TRBD2 | ASSAGGVGGKFNEQF
TRBV28 | many | NA | ASRSPTGELF
TRBV29-1 | many | TRBD2 | SVGTSGTQETQY
TRBV7-3 | many | NA | ATKTAINTEAF
TRBV27 | many | TRBD1 | ASRPGTGIYNEQF
TRBV20-1 | many | NA | SAPKDGGNIQY
TRBV5-6 | many | NA | ASSLRMGLETQY
TRBV14 | many | NA | ASSQGELSYTEAF
TRBV10-3 | many | TRBD1 | AISGDRNQQF
TRBV29-1 | medium-sized | NA | SASPTGETEAF
TRBV5-1 | many | NA | ASSLYPNADSPLH
TRBV20-1 | many | TRBD1 | SARPTGVGVTEAF
TRBV28 | many | NA | ASASSGRMHEEQY
TRBV12-3/TRBV12-4 | many | NA | ASSFGTLNYGYT